The clone carrying this T cell receptor beta chain appeared once. The data derive from a study of blood T cell repertoires in COVID-19. Across the study: The samples span acute and convalescent COVID-19 from the United States, Italy and Spain. PBMCs, B-cell-depleted T cells, or T cells provided the cDNA or gDNA that made up the material.

The CDR3 is 15 amino acids. Per germline, CDR1 SGDLS and CDR2 YYNGEE. Losses at the gene ends were 0 bases for V and 1 base for J; bases not matched to a gene: 3. Generated by immunoSEQ multiplex PCR, the TCRdb table keeps only in-frame clones and is missing some. Of about 250,000 clones listed, around 86% are singletons. This clonotype was obtained from a man aged 40-49 years who had recovered from COVID-19. The sequenced sample consisted of PBMCs or T cells enriched from blood (not recorded which). The V gene is TRBV9, the J gene TRBJ2-5; 7 bases line up with TRBD1. The CDR3 region is CASSVEDRRQETQYF. Here the CDR3 DNA reads TGTGCCAGCAGCGTAGAGGACAGGCGCCAAGAGACCCAGTACTTC.